The 15 T cell receptor beta chains in this list originate from one sample, sequenced in a study of CXCR3-negative and CXCR3-positive naive CD8 T cells. General study points: More hydrophobic TRB CDR3s occurred in CXCR3-positive than in CXCR3-negative naive cells.

Libraries were UMI-labeled 5' RACE TRB cDNA. TCRdb reworked the 5' RACE reads into one entry per CDR3 protein, no DNA. The sample shows roughly 130,000 distinct CDR3 sequences, and roughly 0.62% sits with its ten largest clones. No antigens are known for them. The specimen was naive CXCR3+ CD8+ T cells from blood. As for subset: CD45RO-CCR7+CD27+CD95- naive CD8+ T cells expressing CXCR3 (TNR3+). The receptors derive from a human donor in good health. Some clones in this sample may be carry-over from other donors' samples.

The chain employs TRBV9 and TRBJ2-3. Per germline, CDR1 SGDLS and CDR2 YYNGEE. CDR3 length: 16 residues. The CDR3 reads CASSVARGYVADTQYF.

The chain is built from TRBV11-2 and TRBJ2-5. CDR1 and CDR2 from the germline V gene are SGHAT and FQNNGV. This CDR3 is 13 amino acids long. Here the CDR3 reads CASSFVGGETQYF.

This chain uses TRBV5-5 with TRBJ2-5. The CDR3 is 13 amino acids. Germline CDR1 and CDR2: SGHKS and YYEKEE (reference sequence). The CDR3: CASSLDIQETQYF.

The chain uses TRBV5-1 and TRBJ2-7; the TCRdb D gene call, TRBD1, has no DNA to confirm it. The CDR3 runs to 13 residues. In germline, CDR1 is SGHRS, CDR2 YFSETQ. The CDR3 reads CASSLVTGGEQYF. Full variable domain (remainder filled in from reference TRBV5-1 and TRBJ2-7): KAGVTQTPRYLIKTRGQQVTLSCSPISGHRSVSWYQQTPGQGLQFLFEYFSETQRNKGNFPGRFSGRQFSNSRSEMNVSTLELGDSALYLCASSLVTGGEQYFGPGTRLTVT.

This sequence joins TRBV4-3 and TRBJ1-1; TCRdb's D gene call, TRBD1, goes unchecked for lack of DNA. This CDR3 is built from 18 residues. Germline loops: CDR1 LGHNA, CDR2 YSLEER. CDR3 amino acids: CASSQVRWTGYKRLEAFF.

The chain employs TRBV11-2 and TRBJ2-5; TCRdb indicates TRBD1, and absent DNA this call remains unverified. The CDR3 is 17 residues long. Germline V gives CDR1 SGHAT, CDR2 FQNNGV. This CDR3 reads CASSVDRGLVKGETQYF.

The CDR3 loop reads CASSPTGGSYEQYF. This chain links TRBV5-1 with TRBJ2-7; the D call from TCRdb, TRBD1, cannot be confirmed without DNA. This CDR3 has 14 amino acids. CDR1 is SGHRS, CDR2 YFSETQ, per germline. The full variable domain, in which reference TRBV5-1 and TRBJ2-7 provide the parts outside the CDR3, is KAGVTQTPRYLIKTRGQQVTLSCSPISGHRSVSWYQQTPGQGLQFLFEYFSETQRNKGNFPGRFSGRQFSNSRSEMNVSTLELGDSALYLCASSPTGGSYEQYFGPGTRLTVT.

The chain links TRBV29-1 to TRBJ2-7; without DNA, the TCRdb call of TRBD2 cannot be checked. Germline V gene sequence: CDR1 SQVTM, CDR2 ANQGSEA. This CDR3 is 13 amino acids long. This chain's CDR3 is CSVVPRGAGEQYF.

The chain has TRBV4-2 and TRBJ2-3; TCRdb gives TRBD2 as the D gene, but with no DNA this cannot be confirmed. From germline, CDR1 is LGHNA and CDR2 YNFKEQ. CDR3 length: 17 residues. The chain's CDR3 is CASSHGTSGTYTDTQYF.

This sequence joins TRBV27 and TRBJ2-7; TCRdb gives TRBD1 as the D gene, but with no DNA this cannot be confirmed. The germline gives CDR1 MNHEY, CDR2 SMNVEV (reference sequence). There are 13 residues in the CDR3. Here the CDR3 reads CASGLGRAYEQYF.

The chain links TRBV13 to TRBJ2-7; TCRdb indicates TRBD2, and absent DNA this call remains unverified. The CDR3 contains 14 residues. CDR1 and CDR2 from the germline V gene are PRHDT and FYEKMQ (reference sequence). The chain's CDR3 is CASSPRGGEYEQYF.

The rearrangement uses TRBV5-6 and TRBJ2-7; TCRdb picks TRBD2, but there is no DNA to check that call. Germline-derived CDR1 and CDR2 are SGHDT and YYEEEE. The CDR3 sequence is 15 residues long. The CDR3 reads CASTPSSGVSYEQYF.

The rearrangement uses TRBV6-2 or TRBV6-3 and TRBJ2-5; TCRdb calls TRBD1, which cannot be checked without DNA. Germline V gene data show CDR1 as MNHEY and CDR2 as SVGEGT. The CDR3 extends over 13 amino acids. The CDR3 spells CASSYGTEETQYF.

The chain employs TRBV11-3 and TRBJ1-1. CDR3 size: 12 residues. Germline loops: CDR1 SGHNT, CDR2 YENEEA. The CDR3: CASSLLKTEAFF.

The rearrangement joins TRBV6-6 to TRBJ2-1; TCRdb outputs TRBD1, but without DNA this stays unchecked. Looked up from germline, CDR1 is MNHNY and CDR2 is SVGAGI (reference sequence). The CDR3 spans 15 residues. The CDR3 region is CASSYGEGALDEQFF.